Listed here are 30 T cell receptor beta chains from one sample, sequenced in a study of identical twins (dated by TCRdb to 2016 to 2017). Library creation used 5' RACE. Data came from an Illumina HiSeq 2000. Using fastp at Q25 and MiXCR, TCRdb reprocessed the public reads and kept productive beta chains. Rows with one shared CDR3 protein collapse into an entry with the most common genes and DNA. For this sample the table gives more than 1.5 million distinct CDR3 sequences, of which around 29% were detected only once. 0.27% of the sample lies in the top ten. The material sequenced was cord blood. The source is a newborn girl in good health.

The rearrangement joins TRBV6-1 to TRBJ2-1; 7 bases map to TRBD2. The CDR3 is 16 residues long. CDR1 is MNHNS, CDR2 SASEGT, per germline. Trimming took 2 bases from V and 2 from J; bases not matched to a gene: 6. As DNA, the CDR3 is TGTGCCAGCAGTGAATCGTCTAGCGGACCCTACAATGAGCAGTTCTTC. Its translation: CASSESSSGPYNEQFF.

V gene TRBV4-1 combines with J gene TRBJ1-5; TRBD1 might be the D (6 bases). Germline V gene sequence: CDR1 MGHRA, CDR2 YSYEKL. V was pared by 1 base and J by 0 bases, with 10 bases between. This CDR3 has 16 amino acids. The CDR3 is CASSQVGGNSNQPQHF. CDR3 coding DNA: TGCGCCAGCAGCCAAGTAGGGGGGAATAGCAATCAGCCCCAGCATTTT.

This clonotype was detected only a few times. V usage is TRBV11-2 and J usage is TRBJ2-1, with D tentatively TRBD1 or TRBD2 (5 bases each). This CDR3 is built from 13 residues. Germline-derived CDR1 and CDR2 are SGHAT and FQNNGV. Trimming left V 11 bases short and J 2 bases short, with 13 bases between. CDR3 nucleotides: TGTGCCGCCCTGGGGACGGCCTACAATGAGCAGTTCTTC. It encodes CAALGTAYNEQFF.

This clonotype came up a few times. This chain uses TRBV4-1 with TRBJ2-3; 13 nucleotides match TRBD2. V trimming: 4 bases; J trimming: 6 bases; junction bases outside the gene matches: 10. This CDR3 spans 17 amino acids. Germline CDR1 reads MGHRA; CDR2 reads YSYEKL. CDR3 sequence: CASSPITGTSGADTQYF. CDR3 coding DNA: TGCGCCAGCAGCCCAATCACCGGGACTAGCGGGGCGGATACGCAGTATTTT.

The chain uses TRBV5-5 and TRBJ2-1, with TRBD1 matching over 10 bases. Germline V gives CDR1 SGHKS, CDR2 YYEKEE (reference sequence). J was trimmed by 2 bases and V by 4 bases; bases with no gene match: 6. The CDR3 covers 16 residues. The CDR3 reads CASSKEGQGPYNEQFF. CDR3 nucleotides: TGTGCCAGCAGCAAGGAGGGACAGGGGCCCTACAATGAGCAGTTCTTC.

A few counts support this clonotype. The chain is built from TRBV13 and TRBJ1-5; D unclear. V lost 5 bases and J lost 2, with 10 bases in between. CDR3 length equals 14 residues. Looked up from germline, CDR1 is PRHDT and CDR2 is FYEKMQ (reference sequence). CDR3 in amino acids: CASSERMGNQPQHF. For the CDR3, the DNA is TGTGCCAGCAGCGAAAGAATGGGCAATCAGCCCCAGCATTTT.

This clonotype was seen only a few times. The chain carries TRBV4-2 and TRBJ1-4; D is uncertain. Germline values: CDR1 LGHNA, CDR2 YNFKEQ. The CDR3 sequence is 16 residues long. Trimming took 3 bases from V and 3 from J, leaving 14 bases between them. The CDR3 nucleotides read TGTGCCAGCAGCCAGAGTTTGGCAGGTCCTAATGAAAAACTGTTTTTT. Protein: CASSQSLAGPNEKLFF.

The chain links TRBV28 to TRBJ2-5; D might be TRBD2 (5 bases). The germline V and J ends were trimmed by 7 bases and 11 bases, with 20 bases remaining between them. The length of the CDR3 is 13 residues. Germline V gene lookup returns CDR1 MDHEN and CDR2 SYDVKM. The CDR3 bases are TGTGCCAGCACGCCGGGATTACACAATGAGCAGTACTTC. Amino acids: CASTPGLHNEQYF.

CDR3 loop: CSAHGGMGNQPQHF. The CDR3 region has the DNA TGCAGTGCCCATGGGGGGATGGGCAATCAGCCCCAGCATTTT. This chain uses TRBV20-1 with TRBJ1-5; D is perhaps TRBD1 (5 bases). The CDR3 is 14 amino acids. With 6 bases removed from V and 2 bases from J, the gap between germline ends came to 14 bases. Germline CDR1 DFQATT, CDR2 SNEGSKA (reference sequence).

This clonotype has more than one count but fewer than ten. The chain has TRBV30 and TRBJ2-4; 9 nucleotides agree with TRBD1. The CDR3 consists of 15 residues. The V and J ends lost 2 bases and 2 bases, in that order; junction bases with no gene match: 4. Germline V gene data show CDR1 as GTSNPN and CDR2 as SVGIG (reference sequence). The CDR3 protein is CAWSTGGASKNIQYF. CDR3 coding DNA: TGTGCCTGGAGTACAGGGGGCGCGTCCAAAAACATTCAGTACTTC.

This clonotype occurred a few times. J is TRBJ2-2 and V is TRBV9; D remains ambiguous. The CDR3 length is 13 residues. V lost 3 bases and J lost 8, with 11 bases in between. Germline CDR1 and CDR2: SGDLS and YYNGEE. The DNA of the CDR3 is TGTGCCAGCAGCGGTAGCTTGACTGGGGAGCTGTTTTTT. Protein product: CASSGSLTGELFF.

This clonotype was recorded a few times. The V call is TRBV12-3 or TRBV12-4, the J call TRBJ1-1; tentative D call: TRBD1 (6 bases). This CDR3 spans 11 amino acids. V lost 5 bases and J lost 11, with 12 bases in between. CDR3 amino acids: CASSLRGLAFF. DNA of the CDR3: TGTGCCAGCAGTCTCAGGGGACTGGCTTTCTTT.

This clonotype was observed a few times. The chain is built from TRBV18 and TRBJ2-5; 11 bases fit TRBD1. The J call may be mistaken, given a closer DNA end match to TRBJ2-7. Germline V gene sequence: CDR1 KGHSH, CDR2 LQKENI. The CDR3 length is 15 residues. CDR3: CASSPPSDRGLEQYF. The CDR3 DNA sequence: TGTGCCAGCTCACCACCATCGGACAGGGGGCTCGAGCAGTACTTC.

V gene TRBV27 combines with J gene TRBJ2-1; TRBD2 aligns across 10 bases. V lost 0 bases, J lost 6 bases, and 17 bases stayed unmatched. The CDR3 has 20 residues. CDR1 is MNHEY and CDR2 is SMNVEV in the germline V gene (reference sequence). In nucleotides, the CDR3 is TGTGCCAGCAGTTTATCGTCTTATGCTAGCGGGAGTCTCTCGTCCAATGAGCAGTTCTTC. It specifies CASSLSSYASGSLSSNEQFF.

J is TRBJ2-6 and V is TRBV27; 7 nucleotides align to TRBD1. Looked up from germline, CDR1 is MNHEY and CDR2 is SMNVEV (reference sequence). Trimming at V came to 3 bases and at J to 0 bases, leaving 8 bases not matched to a gene. The CDR3 covers 18 residues. CDR3 region: CASSFVPGQVSGANVLTF. The CDR3 nucleotides read TGTGCCAGCAGTTTTGTCCCCGGACAGGTCTCTGGGGCCAACGTCCTGACTTTC.

Many counts were recorded for this clonotype. Sequence at one end of the junction differs from germline and may be a read error. This chain links TRBV7-7 with TRBJ2-1, with 8 bases fitting TRBD1. CDR1 is SSHAT, CDR2 FNYEAQ, per germline (reference sequence). The CDR3 is 15 residues long. The DNA for the CDR3 is TGTGCTAGCAGCCCAGCCCGGACAGGGTTACATGAGCAGTTCTTC. Translated, it gives CASSPARTGLHEQFF.

This clonotype was counted only a few times. The chain recombines TRBV20-1 with TRBJ2-1; 9 positions match TRBD2. J lost 3 bases, V lost 6 bases, and 6 bases had no gene match. The germline V gene encodes CDR1 DFQATT and CDR2 SNEGSKA (reference sequence). The CDR3 is made up of 14 amino acids. The CDR3 DNA sequence: TGCAGTGCAGCCGGGACTAGCTACTACAATGAGCAGTTCTTC. Protein: CSAAGTSYYNEQFF.

This clonotype was counted only a few times. The chain employs TRBV10-3 and TRBJ1-6; D remains ambiguous. V lost 0 bases and J 5 bases, leaving 11 bases between the germline ends. The CDR3 runs to 16 residues. In germline, CDR1 is ENHRY, CDR2 SYGVKD. In nucleotides, the CDR3 is TGTGCCATCAGTGAGTCGATGTTGGCTGATAATTCACCCCTCCACTTT. Protein product: CAISESMLADNSPLHF.

A word on this clonotype: An end of the junction does not agree with germline; a read error may underlie this. This chain joins TRBV7-9 and TRBJ2-5, with 7 bases matching TRBD1. The CDR3 extends over 14 amino acids. CDR1 is SEHNR, CDR2 FQNEAQ, per germline (reference sequence). CDR3 sequence: CASGLPGQQETQYF. DNA of the CDR3: TGTGCCAGCGGCTTACCGGGACAGCAAGAGACCCAGTACTTC. The variable domain in full, with the rest retrieved from reference TRBV7-9 and TRBJ2-5, is DTGVSQNPRHKITKRGQNVTFRCDPISEHNRLYWYRQTLGQGPEFLTYFQNEAQLEKSRLLSDRFSAERPKGSFSTLEIQRTEQGDSAMYLCASGLPGQQETQYFGPGTRLLVL.

The table lists this clonotype with a few counts. The gene calls are TRBV20-1 and TRBJ1-4; D gene ambiguous. This CDR3 has 14 residues. CDR1 is DFQATT and CDR2 is SNEGSKA in the germline V gene (reference sequence). V was trimmed by 3 bases and J by 7 bases, leaving 15 bases between them. In DNA form, the CDR3 reads TGCAGTGCTAGTGGGCAGTTAAACTTTGAAAAACTGTTTTTT. This translates into CSASGQLNFEKLFF.

This clonotype has a handful of counts. This rearrangement joins TRBV20-1 to TRBJ2-5; D ambiguous. The J call may be faulty, since TRBJ2-7 better matches the DNA end. This CDR3 spans 14 amino acids. In germline, CDR1 is DFQATT, CDR2 SNEGSKA (reference sequence). The CDR3: CSARASGRMGEQYF. DNA for the CDR3: TGCAGTGCTAGAGCCTCAGGTCGTATGGGCGAGCAGTACTTC.

The CDR3 nucleotides read TGTGCCAGCAGTTCCCCAAAGGGAACAGGGGGGTATGAAAAACTGTTTTTT. Translated: CASSSPKGTGGYEKLFF. The V call is TRBV12-3 or TRBV12-4, the J call TRBJ1-4; 8 bases match TRBD1. This CDR3 has 17 residues. The V gene end was trimmed by 4 bases and the J gene end by 6 bases; junction bases not matched to a gene: 13.

There are a few counts of this clonotype. This chain links TRBV6-6 with TRBJ1-5; D gene uncertain. The CDR3 extends over 14 amino acids. Trimming left V 4 bases short and J 3 bases short, with 10 bases between. CDR1 MNHNY and CDR2 SVGAGI come from the germline V gene (reference sequence). The CDR3 sequence: CASSLGSPNQPQHF. Written as DNA, the CDR3 is TGTGCCAGCAGTTTAGGTAGCCCCAATCAGCCCCAGCATTTT.

The chain has TRBV30 and TRBJ2-7; no firm D call. Trimming removed 1 base at V and 0 bases at J, with 4 bases between. Germline lookup yields CDR1 GTSNPN and CDR2 SVGIG (reference sequence). The CDR3 spans 12 residues. CDR3: CAWSDNSYEQYF. The CDR3 nucleotides read TGTGCCTGGAGTGACAACTCCTACGAGCAGTACTTC.

This clonotype was counted only a few times. The chain employs TRBV15 and TRBJ2-7; D gene ambiguous. The germline V gene encodes CDR1 LNHNV and CDR2 YYDKDF (reference sequence). The CDR3 loop spans 13 amino acids. V gave up 0 bases and J gave up 2 bases, with 5 bases separating them. The CDR3 region has the DNA TGTGCCACCAGCAGAGATCCAGCCTACGAGCAGTACTTC. Protein sequence: CATSRDPAYEQYF.

The table lists this clonotype with a few counts. The rearrangement uses TRBV4-1 and TRBJ2-5; 10 nucleotides match TRBD2. Germline-derived CDR1 and CDR2 are MGHRA and YSYEKL. J was trimmed by 0 bases and V by 0 bases; bases with no gene match: 7. The CDR3 has 18 residues. Written as DNA, the CDR3 is TGCGCCAGCAGCCAAGACCCGGGACTAGCGCTATACCAAGAGACCCAGTACTTC. This translates into CASSQDPGLALYQETQYF.

The chain employs TRBV6-2 or TRBV6-3 and TRBJ2-7; 10 bases agree with TRBD2. The junction had 5 bases not matched to a gene; V was cut back by 2 bases and J by 4 bases. Germline values: CDR1 MNHEY, CDR2 SVGEGT. The length of the CDR3 is 15 residues. CDR3 residues: CASSYEASGSYEQYF. The CDR3 region has the DNA TGTGCCAGCAGTTACGAAGCTAGCGGGAGTTACGAGCAGTACTTC.

This clonotype has just a few counts. The rearrangement uses TRBV27 and TRBJ1-4, with no clear D. CDR1 MNHEY and CDR2 SMNVEV come from the germline V gene (reference sequence). The CDR3 covers 15 residues. V dropped 5 bases and J dropped 8 bases, with 18 bases sitting between them. CDR3 nucleotide sequence: TGTGCCAGCAGTCTCTCAGGAGGTTATGGCGAAAAACTGTTTTTT. Its translation is CASSLSGGYGEKLFF.

The genes are TRBV20-1 and TRBJ2-3, with 7 bases matching TRBD1. Germline V CDR1 and CDR2: DFQATT, SNEGSKA (reference sequence). The CDR3 has 14 amino acids. V shed 3 bases, J shed 5 bases, and the junction held 8 bases outside the gene matches. The CDR3, as DNA: TGCAGTGCTAGGACACAGGGGATAGGAGATACGCAGTATTTT. As protein: CSARTQGIGDTQYF.

This clonotype occurred many times. The V call is TRBV10-3, the J call TRBJ1-4; possibly TRBD1 for D (5 bases). V was pared by 0 bases and J by 3 bases, with 8 bases between. The CDR3 totals 15 residues. Germline V lookup: CDR1 ENHRY, CDR2 SYGVKD. The CDR3 reads CAISESGGSNEKLFF. CDR3 in DNA: TGTGCCATCAGTGAGTCTGGGGGGTCTAATGAAAAACTGTTTTTT.